This T cell receptor (beta chain) originates from a study of a mutant IDH1 vaccine in newly diagnosed glioma. Study-level background: Males made up around 62% and females roughly 40% of treated patients, whose mean age was roughly 40 years. Earlier treatment was radiotherapy, temozolomide, or both, with most getting both.

Described time point: baseline, week 1 (first vaccination visit). Noted treatment: pre-vaccination baseline after standard-of-care therapy. Concerning this clone: Its specificity is unknown.

Study-level findings and limits: Pseudoprogression appears to have had no connection to changes in top peripheral T cell clonotypes.

The length of the CDR3 is 18 residues. Per the germline V gene, CDR1 is SGHTA and CDR2 is FQGNSA. The V segment lost 1 base and the J segment 4 bases; nucleotides outside the gene matches: 10. This table comes from immunoSEQ multiplex PCR, and its TCRdb copy is limited to in-frame clones, with some not included. The sample has some 87,000 clones; about 80% are singletons. V usage is TRBV7-2 and J usage is TRBJ2-1; TRBD2 matches 10 bases. The receptor was derived from a man aged 35 to 55 with glioma. The sample was PBMCs, taken from a glioma patient treated with radiotherapy, temozolomide or both. CDR3 coding DNA: TGTGCCAGCAGCTTAGGGTTCCCCCTAGCGGGAGCGTACAATGAGCAGTTCTTC. It specifies CASSLGFPLAGAYNEQFF.